The 2 T cell receptor beta chains presented below share a single source sample, sequenced in a study of persistence of HIV-infected CD4 T cells. Antigens for these TCRs are unknown. Sequencing used immunoSEQ version 4 in survey mode. Method: immunoSEQ multiplex PCR; TCRdb's copy keeps in-frame clones and lacks some. The sample holds about 43,000 clones, 70% to 90% seen once. Nonspecific anti-CD3/anti-CD28 bead stimulation represents the broad CD4+ T cell repertoire. Sorting selected CD4+ T cells upregulating both CD40 ligand and CD69. Sequenced material: CD4+ T cells sorted from PBMCs after approximately 18-hour stimulation, taken from a patient who received antiretroviral therapy. These TCRs come from an adult man with HIV who was CMV-seropositive.

V gene TRBV24-1 combines with J gene TRBJ2-3, with TRBD1 as a possible D gene (6 bases). CDR1 KGHDR and CDR2 SFDVKD come from the germline V gene. V was trimmed by 3 bases and J by 1 base, leaving 10 bases between them. This CDR3 is built from 15 residues. For the CDR3, the DNA is TGTGCCACCAGTGATCGAAGGACAGGCACAGATACGCAGTATTTT. Protein product: CATSDRRTGTDTQYF.

V gene TRBV5-1 combines with J gene TRBJ1-4; 8 bases map to TRBD1. CDR1 is SGHRS and CDR2 is YFSETQ in the germline V gene. This CDR3 spans 14 amino acids. V trimming: 4 bases; J trimming: 3 bases; junction bases outside the gene matches: 2. In nucleotides, the CDR3 is TGCGCCAGCAGCACAGGGGGGGCTAATGAAAAACTGTTTTTT. Residues: CASSTGGANEKLFF.